This T cell receptor beta chain was sequenced for a study of shared clonotypes between healthy human individuals. Study conclusions and caveats: Naive subsets typically showed greater estimated richness than memory subsets.

Assay: immunoSEQ multiplex PCR; the TCRdb copy retains only in-frame clones and omits some. This table holds more than 2 million clones, roughly 94% found once. Germline V gene data show CDR1 as MGHRA and CDR2 as YSYEKL. The CDR3 runs 19 residues. Trimming removed 0 bases from V and 0 bases from J; junction bases left unmatched: 14. A remark on this clone: Its antigen remains unidentified.

The sample consisted of naive CD4+ T cells sorted from blood. Subset reported: CD45RA+ positively selected. The source is a man aged 18-30 years in good health. The J gene is TRBJ2-7, the V gene TRBV4-1; 7 bases match TRBD2. CDR3 sequence: CASSQEPAGGYPSSYEQYF. In DNA, the CDR3 is TGCGCCAGCAGCCAAGAGCCCGCCGGGGGGTACCCAAGCTCCTACGAGCAGTACTTC.